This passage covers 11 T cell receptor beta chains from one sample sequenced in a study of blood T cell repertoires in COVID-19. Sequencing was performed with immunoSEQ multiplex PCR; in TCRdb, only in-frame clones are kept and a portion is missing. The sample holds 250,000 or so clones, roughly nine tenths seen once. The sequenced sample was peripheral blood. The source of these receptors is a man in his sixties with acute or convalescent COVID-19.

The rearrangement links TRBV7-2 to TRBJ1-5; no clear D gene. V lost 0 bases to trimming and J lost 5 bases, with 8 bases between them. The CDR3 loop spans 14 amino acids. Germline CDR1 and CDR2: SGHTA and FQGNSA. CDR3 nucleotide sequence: TGTGCCAGCAGCTTAGCGGCCGGGGATCAGCCCCAGCATTTT. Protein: CASSLAAGDQPQHF.

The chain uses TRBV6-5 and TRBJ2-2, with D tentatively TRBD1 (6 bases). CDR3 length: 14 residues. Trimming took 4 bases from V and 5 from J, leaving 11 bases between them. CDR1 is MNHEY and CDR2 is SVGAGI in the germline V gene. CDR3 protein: CASSSGGGTGELFF. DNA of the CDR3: TGTGCCAGCAGTTCTGGGGGCGGTACCGGGGAGCTGTTTTTT.

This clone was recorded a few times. The CDR3 region has the DNA TGTGCCAGCAGCTTGGGTGGACAGGGCTACACCGGGGAGCTGTTTTTT. It translates to CASSLGGQGYTGELFF. The chain links TRBV5-5 to TRBJ2-2; 8 bases agree with TRBD1. The CDR3 consists of 16 residues. V was clipped by 0 bases and J by 3 bases; unmatched bases: 4. In germline, CDR1 is SGHKS, CDR2 YYEKEE (reference sequence).

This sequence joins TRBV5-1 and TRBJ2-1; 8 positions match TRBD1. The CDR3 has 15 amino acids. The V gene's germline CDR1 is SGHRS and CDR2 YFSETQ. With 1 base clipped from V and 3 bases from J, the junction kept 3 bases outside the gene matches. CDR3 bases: TGCGCCAGCAGCTTGATACAGGGGGACTACAATGAGCAGTTCTTC. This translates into CASSLIQGDYNEQFF.

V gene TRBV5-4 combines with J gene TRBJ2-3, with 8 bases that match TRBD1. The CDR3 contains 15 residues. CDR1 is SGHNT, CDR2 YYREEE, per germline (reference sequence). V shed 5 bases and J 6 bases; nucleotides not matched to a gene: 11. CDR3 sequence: CASSLGQGVGDTQYF. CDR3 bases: TGTGCCAGCAGTCTCGGACAGGGAGTGGGGGATACGCAGTATTTT.

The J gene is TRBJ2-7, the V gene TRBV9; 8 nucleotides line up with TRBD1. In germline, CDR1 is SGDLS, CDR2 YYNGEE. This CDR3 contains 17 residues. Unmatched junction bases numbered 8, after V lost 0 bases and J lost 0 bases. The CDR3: CASSVASGTGLSYEQYF. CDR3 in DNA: TGTGCCAGCAGCGTAGCTTCCGGGACAGGTCTCTCCTACGAGCAGTACTTC.

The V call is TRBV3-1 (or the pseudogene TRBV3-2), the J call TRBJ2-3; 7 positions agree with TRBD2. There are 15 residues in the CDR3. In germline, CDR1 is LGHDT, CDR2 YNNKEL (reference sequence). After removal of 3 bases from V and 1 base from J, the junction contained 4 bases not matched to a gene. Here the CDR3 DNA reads TGTGCCAGCAGCCAGAGGAGCGGGGGCACAGATACGCAGTATTTT. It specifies CASSQRSGGTDTQYF.

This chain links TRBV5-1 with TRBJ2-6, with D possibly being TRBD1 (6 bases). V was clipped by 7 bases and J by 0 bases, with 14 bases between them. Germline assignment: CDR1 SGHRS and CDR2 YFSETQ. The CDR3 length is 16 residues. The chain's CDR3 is CASHRDRSSGANVLTF. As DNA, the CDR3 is TGCGCCAGCCACCGTGACAGGAGCTCTGGGGCCAACGTCCTGACTTTC. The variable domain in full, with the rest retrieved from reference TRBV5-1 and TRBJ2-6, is KAGVTQTPRYLIKTRGQQVTLSCSPISGHRSVSWYQQTPGQGLQFLFEYFSETQRNKGNFPGRFSGRQFSNSRSEMNVSTLELGDSALYLCASHRDRSSGANVLTFGAGSRLTVL.

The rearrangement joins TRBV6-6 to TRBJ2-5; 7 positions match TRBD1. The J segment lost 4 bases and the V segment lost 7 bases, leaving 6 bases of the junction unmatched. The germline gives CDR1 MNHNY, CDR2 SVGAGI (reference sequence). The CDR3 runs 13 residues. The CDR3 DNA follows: TGTGCCAGCACCCTGACAGGGCCAGAGACCCAGTACTTC. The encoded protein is CASTLTGPETQYF.

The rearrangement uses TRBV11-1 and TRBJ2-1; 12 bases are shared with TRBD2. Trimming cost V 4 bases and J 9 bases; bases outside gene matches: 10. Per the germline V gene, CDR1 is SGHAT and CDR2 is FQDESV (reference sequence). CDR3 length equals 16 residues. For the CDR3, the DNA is TGTGCCAGCAGCTCCAGGACTAGCGGGGAGGGGCGTGAGCAGTTCTTC. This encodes CASSSRTSGEGREQFF.

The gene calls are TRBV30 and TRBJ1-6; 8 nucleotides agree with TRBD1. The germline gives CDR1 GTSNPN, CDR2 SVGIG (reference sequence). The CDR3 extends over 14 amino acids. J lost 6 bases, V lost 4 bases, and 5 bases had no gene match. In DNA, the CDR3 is TGTGCCTGGAAGGGTGACAGGGGTAATTCACCCCTCCACTTT. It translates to CAWKGDRGNSPLHF.